The 17 T cell receptor beta chains reported below all come from one sample, sequenced in a study of blood T cell repertoires in COVID-19. Assay: immunoSEQ multiplex PCR; the TCRdb copy retains only in-frame clones and omits some. The sample holds around 190,000 clones, 88% seen once. Sequenced sample: peripheral blood. The receptors were sampled from a young man with active or convalescent COVID-19.

This clone was recorded only once. This chain's CDR3 is CATSRGATETQYF. The CDR3 DNA reads TGTGCCACCAGCAGAGGGGCTACAGAGACCCAGTACTTC. This chain links TRBV15 with TRBJ2-5; D is unclear. The length of the CDR3 is 13 residues. Trimming left V 1 base short and J 4 bases short, with 7 bases between. CDR1 and CDR2 (germline): LNHNV, YYDKDF (reference sequence).

This chain links TRBV7-9 with TRBJ1-5; TRBD1 matches at 9 bases. The CDR3 has 14 residues. CDR1 SEHNR and CDR2 FQNEAQ come from the germline V gene (reference sequence). Germline trimming cut 5 bases from V and 8 bases from J; bases unmatched to any gene: 7. The CDR3 is CASSAGQGSEPQHF. The CDR3 DNA reads TGTGCCAGCAGCGCCGGACAGGGGAGCGAGCCCCAGCATTTT.

The chain joins TRBV5-1 to TRBJ2-1; 7 nucleotides align to TRBD1. Trimming at V came to 3 bases and at J to 5 bases, leaving 8 bases not matched to a gene. Germline V lookup: CDR1 SGHRS, CDR2 YFSETQ. The CDR3 totals 15 residues. CDR3 sequence: CASSSLRGSDNEQFF. The CDR3 DNA follows: TGCGCCAGCAGCTCCCTCAGGGGGTCGGACAATGAGCAGTTCTTC.

The chain carries TRBV5-1 and TRBJ2-5; TRBD2 matches at 7 bases. Unmatched junction bases numbered 4, after V lost 4 bases and J lost 4 bases. The CDR3 is 13 residues long. Germline V gene data show CDR1 as SGHRS and CDR2 as YFSETQ. The CDR3 DNA reads TGCGCCAGCAGCCTCCCGGGGGGAGAGACCCAGTACTTC. Translated: CASSLPGGETQYF.

The chain couples TRBV12-3 or TRBV12-4 to TRBJ1-2; D ambiguous. The CDR3 has 13 amino acids. V was trimmed by 2 bases and J by 3 bases, leaving 7 bases between them. As DNA, the CDR3 is TGTGCCAGCAGTTTAAGGACTCACTATGGCTACACCTTC. Translating it yields CASSLRTHYGYTF.

This sequence joins TRBV6-6 and TRBJ2-5; no firm D call. Germline assignment: CDR1 MNHNY and CDR2 SVGAGI (reference sequence). The CDR3 is 15 residues long. Trimming stripped 2 bases from V and 1 base from J, with 11 bases between. The CDR3 DNA is TGTGCCAGCAGTTACATTGGCCAGATCCAAGAGACCCAGTACTTC. It encodes CASSYIGQIQETQYF.

The chain couples TRBV4-2 to TRBJ2-2; D not resolved. The V end lost 1 base, the J end lost 6 bases, and 6 bases lay between the germline ends. CDR1 is LGHNA and CDR2 is YNFKEQ in the germline V gene. This CDR3 has 13 amino acids. DNA for the CDR3: TGTGCCAGCAGCCAAGGAGACTCCGGGGAGCTGTTTTTT. Protein: CASSQGDSGELFF.

The rearrangement links TRBV4-1 to TRBJ2-3; 12 bases map to TRBD2. The CDR3 runs 17 residues. Germline assignment: CDR1 MGHRA and CDR2 YSYEKL. Losses at the gene ends were 3 bases for V and 1 base for J; bases not matched to a gene: 5. The CDR3 nucleotides are TGCGCCAGCAGCCACTACCGACTAGCGGGGGGCACAGATACGCAGTATTTT. Amino acids: CASSHYRLAGGTDTQYF.

The J gene is TRBJ1-1, the V gene TRBV2; 8 nucleotides align to TRBD1. The V gene's germline CDR1 is SNHLY and CDR2 FYNNEI. V lost 4 bases, J lost 0 bases, and 7 bases stayed unmatched. This CDR3 has 16 residues. DNA of the CDR3: TGTGCCAGCAGTGGTAACAGGGGGGGGATGAACACTGAAGCTTTCTTT. Protein sequence: CASSGNRGGMNTEAFF.

The rearrangement uses TRBV5-1 and TRBJ1-2; 11 bases fit TRBD1. Germline V gene data show CDR1 as SGHRS and CDR2 as YFSETQ. The CDR3 runs to 16 residues. J gave up 8 bases and V 4 bases, and 13 bases lay outside the gene matches. The DNA for the CDR3 is TGCGCCAGCAGCACGGCTCGGACAGGGGGCTCATTAGGCTACACCTTC. This gives the protein CASSTARTGGSLGYTF.

The V gene is TRBV11-2, the J gene TRBJ2-7; the match to TRBD1 covers 8 bases. This CDR3 is 12 amino acids long. Unmatched junction bases numbered 4, after V lost 3 bases and J lost 9 bases. Germline lookup yields CDR1 SGHAT and CDR2 FQNNGV. The CDR3 spells CASSFGQGGQYF. CDR3 nucleotides: TGTGCCAGCAGCTTTGGACAGGGTGGGCAGTACTTC.

The chain joins TRBV19 to TRBJ1-1; a possible D gene is TRBD1 (5 bases). The CDR3 contains 16 residues. The V gene lost 1 base and the J gene lost 3 bases, with 15 bases spanning the gap. Germline V gene data show CDR1 as LNHDA and CDR2 as SQIVND (reference sequence). The CDR3 DNA reads as TGTGCCAGTAGTATAGTTTTTTTTCCCAGGGACACTGAAGCTTTCTTT. Encoded protein: CASSIVFFPRDTEAFF. Together with reference TRBV19 and TRBJ1-1, the CDR3 gives the full variable domain: DGGITQSPKYLFRKEGQNVTLSCEQNLNHDAMYWYRQDPGQGLRLIYYSQIVNDFQKGDIAEGYSVSREKKESFPLTVTSAQKNPTAFYLCASSIVFFPRDTEAFFGQGTRLTVV.

This chain uses TRBV6-1 with TRBJ1-6; D remains unclear. Per germline, CDR1 MNHNS and CDR2 SASEGT. Trimming removed 2 bases from V and 14 bases from J, with 25 bases in between. The CDR3 contains 17 residues. The CDR3 DNA reads TGTGCCAGCAGTGAATCCATTTCTTTCGACGGGGTGAAGGCCCTCCACTTT. Its protein is CASSESISFDGVKALHF.

J is TRBJ2-3 and V is TRBV12-3 or TRBV12-4, with a weak D call TRBD2 (6 bases). With 7 bases removed from V and 4 bases from J, the gap between germline ends came to 12 bases. This CDR3 has 13 residues. The CDR3 reads CASTGGSPDTQYF. The CDR3 DNA reads as TGTGCCAGCACTGGAGGGAGCCCAGATACGCAGTATTTT.

J is TRBJ2-1 and V is TRBV6-5; 9 positions agree with TRBD2. Germline CDR1 is MNHEY and CDR2 is SVGAGI. CDR3 size: 14 residues. V gave up 6 bases and J gave up 9 bases; unmatched junction bases: 9. CDR3 DNA sequence: TGTGCCAGCAGAGGGGGCGGGAGGGCGGCTGAGCAGTTCTTC. This gives the protein CASRGGGRAAEQFF.

The chain employs TRBV10-3 and TRBJ1-4, with 7 bases fitting TRBD1. The CDR3 contains 14 residues. The germline V gene has CDR1 ENHRY and CDR2 SYGVKD. J was trimmed by 4 bases and V by 3 bases; bases with no gene match: 2. The CDR3 loop reads CAISDDRDNEKLFF. The DNA of the CDR3 is TGTGCCATCAGTGACGACAGGGATAATGAAAAACTGTTTTTT.

J is TRBJ2-1 and V is TRBV11-2; TRBD2 agrees at 14 bases. V lost 5 bases, J lost 10 bases, and 7 bases stayed unmatched. The CDR3 totals 15 residues. Germline V gene sequence: CDR1 SGHAT, CDR2 FQNNGV. CDR3 DNA sequence: TGTGCCAGCAGCGAAGGACTAGCGGGAGGACGGGAGCAGTTCTTC. Protein: CASSEGLAGGREQFF.